This T cell receptor (beta chain) emerged from a study of blood T cell repertoires in COVID-19 (dated by TCRdb to 2019 to 2021). For the study in its entirety: Samples covering the acute and convalescent phases of COVID-19 were provided by collaborators in the United States, Italy and Spain. The repertoires were made available in a free public database intended to serve as a resource for research on the immune response to SARS-CoV-2. The prospective study material was composed of cDNA or gDNA derived from T cells, B-cell-depleted T cells, or PBMCs. Where available, HLA class I and class II types were obtained from metadata supplied by the sample provider rather than from assay-based typing. The samples were drawn from two sources: the first 160 participants of the ongoing ImmuneRACE study, and fewer than 1,500 subjects contributed by 6 global collaborators. The dataset comprised deeply sampled blood TCRbeta repertoires from subjects exposed to, actively infected with, or recovered from COVID-19. The sample metadata nearly always contained a de-identified subject ID, COVID-19 status, age in years and sex. Paper-wide results and their limitations: Clinical and demographic metadata were provided uncurated, with the amount varying by source and participant.

This clone appeared a single time. Its binding antigen is unknown. Base qualities are not recorded, but no much larger clone differs from it by a single base. Collaborating institutions collected whole blood in K2EDTA tubes following their own protocols. For TCRbeta analysis, collaborator samples were shipped as frozen whole blood, as isolated PBMCs, or as DNA extracted from either sample type. TCRbeta CDR3 regions were amplified from genomic DNA by means of the immunoSEQ Assay, a bias-controlled multiplex PCR. On the study's bioinformatics: The number of nucleated cells in each sample was estimated from the amplification of reference gene primers within the assay. To quantify the absolute abundance of each unique TCRbeta CDR3 rearrangement, sequence reads were collapsed and filtered. For each sample, productive Simpson clonality was calculated by taking the square root of Simpson's diversity index across productive rearrangements. In TCRdb, the immuneACCESS table is reduced to in-frame sequences with V and J assigned. These tables do not hold every clone; where another copy was compared, an unresolved V gene accounts for under half, and the others remain unexplained. D and trimming were read from the DNA, whereas the V and J calls and clone size are those reported in that table. For this sample the table gives about 140,000 clones, of which 86% were detected only once. The ten largest clones take up about 8% of the sample.

The CDR3 starts with the cysteine, ends with the phenylalanine, and has 15 residues. Here the CDR3 DNA is all that survives: 45 bases in frame from base 1. The V end gives up 6 bases and the J end 0 bases, leaving 6 bases in the junction not matched to a gene. Per the germline V gene, MDHEN is the CDR1 and SYDVKM is the CDR2. The sample taken for sequencing was peripheral blood. Recombination linked TRBV28 to TRBJ2-3; 7 junctional bases match TRBD1. The origin of this receptor is a woman between 55 and 75 years old with acute or convalescent COVID-19. The CDR3 in this case is CASSLWTGSTDTQYF. The DNA sequence reads TGTGCCAGCAGCCTATGGACAGGAAGCACAGATACGCAGTATTTT.